A single sample is the source of the 28 T cell receptor beta chains below, sequenced in a study of PD-1 blockade in classical Hodgkin lymphoma. The protocol was immunoSEQ multiplex PCR, while the TCRdb copy is restricted to in-frame clones and leaves out a portion. Here the sample spans about 85,000 clones, around 90% being singletons. Each and every patient relapsed after autologous stem cell transplantation, and patients got differing brentuximab vedotin exposure. Sequencing used peripheral blood mononuclear cells (PBMCs), obtained before the second cycle of nivolumab. The receptors were gathered from a human donor with classical Hodgkin lymphoma.

This chain connects TRBV5-1 to TRBJ2-1, with a weak D call TRBD2 (6 bases). Germline V gene sequence: CDR1 SGHRS, CDR2 YFSETQ. The V gene lost 1 base and the J gene lost 2 bases, with 13 bases spanning the gap. This CDR3 is built from 16 residues. The CDR3 region is CASSLPRDLAYNEQFF. The DNA for the CDR3 is TGCGCCAGCAGCTTGCCCCGGGACTTAGCCTACAATGAGCAGTTCTTC. Supplemented by reference TRBV5-1 and TRBJ2-1, the full variable domain reads KAGVTQTPRYLIKTRGQQVTLSCSPISGHRSVSWYQQTPGQGLQFLFEYFSETQRNKGNFPGRFSGRQFSNSRSEMNVSTLELGDSALYLCASSLPRDLAYNEQFFGPGTRLTVL.

The CDR3 loop reads CASSLLDRGLLQETQYF. CDR3 bases: TGCGCCAGCAGCTTACTGGATCGGGGGCTCCTCCAAGAGACCCAGTACTTC. The chain has TRBV5-1 and TRBJ2-5; possibly TRBD1 or TRBD2 for D (6 bases each). In germline, CDR1 is SGHRS, CDR2 YFSETQ. The V end was cut by 2 bases, the J end by 1 base, with 18 bases between. The CDR3 contains 17 residues.

The rearrangement links TRBV6-1 to TRBJ1-1, with D possibly matching TRBD1 (6 bases). Germline loops: CDR1 MNHNS, CDR2 SASEGT. Trimming took 1 base from V and 1 from J, leaving 13 bases between them. There are 16 residues in the CDR3. The CDR3 DNA sequence: TGTGCCAGCAGTGAAGGGATGACAGGAGCGAACACTGAAGCTTTCTTT. It translates to CASSEGMTGANTEAFF.

The chain uses TRBV9 and TRBJ2-1, with 9 nucleotides matching TRBD2. Germline lookup yields CDR1 SGDLS and CDR2 YYNGEE. The CDR3 has 15 amino acids. With 0 bases clipped from V and 8 bases from J, the junction kept 6 bases outside the gene matches. CDR3 sequence reads: CASSVGGSGGHEQFF. CDR3 coding DNA: TGTGCCAGCAGCGTAGGAGGCAGCGGGGGGCATGAGCAGTTCTTC.

DNA of the CDR3: TGTGCCAGCAGTGAACTAGCGGGAGCTCTGAGCGAGCAGTACTTC. Protein product: CASSELAGALSEQYF. The chain couples TRBV2 to TRBJ2-7; TRBD2 matches 10 bases. The CDR3 extends over 15 amino acids. Looked up from germline, CDR1 is SNHLY and CDR2 is FYNNEI. The ends lost 2 bases at V and 6 bases at J; junction bases unmatched: 7. Combining the CDR3 with reference TRBV2 and TRBJ2-7 gives the whole variable domain EPEVTQTPSHQVTQMGQEVILRCVPISNHLYFYWYRQILGQKVEFLVSFYNNEISEKSEIFDDQFSVERPDGSNFTLKIRSTKLEDSAMYFCASSELAGALSEQYFGPGTRLTVT.

J is TRBJ1-1 and V is TRBV28; tentatively, D is TRBD1 (6 bases). The CDR3 extends over 14 amino acids. CDR1 and CDR2 from the germline V gene are MDHEN and SYDVKM. The ends were cut back, 7 bases at V and 1 base at J, with 13 bases in the middle. The CDR3 protein is CASNVQGSNTEAFF. CDR3 bases: TGTGCCAGCAACGTACAGGGTTCGAACACTGAAGCTTTCTTT.

The V gene is TRBV19, the J gene TRBJ1-5; the D is unclear. CDR1 and CDR2 (germline): LNHDA, SQIVND (reference sequence). This CDR3 has 15 amino acids. Trimming left V 0 bases short and J 2 bases short, with 8 bases between. CDR3 in DNA: TGTGCCAGTAGTATAGATGAGGGAGGCAATCAGCCCCAGCATTTT. Translated, it gives CASSIDEGGNQPQHF.

This chain connects TRBV4-1 to TRBJ1-1, with 7 bases matching TRBD1. V was pared by 2 bases and J by 0 bases, with 9 bases of the junction left unmatched. In germline, CDR1 is MGHRA, CDR2 YSYEKL. This CDR3 contains 17 residues. For the CDR3, the DNA is TGCGCCAGCAGCCAAAGGGGGCAGGGTCCCATGAACACTGAAGCTTTCTTT. Residues: CASSQRGQGPMNTEAFF.

The gene calls are TRBV5-1 and TRBJ1-1; no reliable D call. Per germline, CDR1 SGHRS and CDR2 YFSETQ. This CDR3 contains 16 residues. Between the trimmed V and J ends, which lost 5 bases and 0 bases, there was a span of 17 bases. As DNA, the CDR3 is TGCGCCAGCAGGGTGGAAGGGAATCGTTTGAACACTGAAGCTTTCTTT. This sequence encodes CASRVEGNRLNTEAFF.

This clone was seen a single time. The chain carries TRBV25-1 and TRBJ2-1; 9 nucleotides match TRBD1. The CDR3 spans 15 residues. Per germline, CDR1 MGHDK and CDR2 SYGVNS. After removal of 2 bases from V and 7 bases from J, the junction contained 6 bases not matched to a gene. CDR3 loop: CASSEMGQGWNEQFF. For the CDR3, the DNA is TGTGCCAGCAGTGAAATGGGACAGGGTTGGAATGAGCAGTTCTTC.

This clone came up once. This chain links TRBV6-5 with TRBJ2-1; 8 bases agree with TRBD2. With V trimmed by 5 bases and J by 5 bases, 2 bases remained unmatched. This CDR3 spans 13 amino acids. Germline assignment: CDR1 MNHEY and CDR2 SVGAGI. The CDR3 loop reads CASSGTSHNEQFF. The DNA of the CDR3 is TGTGCCAGCAGTGGGACTAGTCACAATGAGCAGTTCTTC.

This clone was detected only once. Here the CDR3 DNA reads TGTGCCAGCAGCTTAGCGATACGGATCGACTCGAACACCGGGGAGCTGTTTTTT. This translates into CASSLAIRIDSNTGELFF. This sequence joins TRBV7-9 and TRBJ2-2; D is unresolved. CDR3 length: 18 amino acids. The V gene lost 0 bases and the J gene lost 0 bases, with 14 bases spanning the gap. The germline V gene has CDR1 SEHNR and CDR2 FQNEAQ (reference sequence).

The CDR3 DNA reads TGTGCCAGCAGTTCTCCTAGCGGGAGGCTCTACGAGCAGTACTTC. Its translation: CASSSPSGRLYEQYF. The rearrangement uses TRBV28 and TRBJ2-7; 11 bases line up with TRBD2. CDR1 is MDHEN, CDR2 SYDVKM, per germline. This CDR3 is built from 15 residues. V dropped 4 bases and J dropped 3; count of bases not matched to a gene: 5.

The chain has TRBV6-6 and TRBJ2-1, with 12 positions matching TRBD2. The germline CDR1 and CDR2 sequences are MNHNY and SVGAGI (reference sequence). Germline trimming cut 2 bases from V and 8 bases from J; bases unmatched to any gene: 4. The length of the CDR3 is 15 residues. CDR3 sequence reads: CASSYVTSGSHEQFF. The DNA of the CDR3 is TGTGCCAGCAGTTACGTGACTAGCGGGAGCCATGAGCAGTTCTTC.

CDR3 nucleotide sequence: TGTGCCAGCAGTCCGGGACTAGCGGGAGATTTGGATACGCAGTATTTT. It codes for CASSPGLAGDLDTQYF. This rearrangement joins TRBV27 to TRBJ2-3; 14 bases are a match to TRBD2. The CDR3 runs to 16 residues. Germline values: CDR1 MNHEY, CDR2 SMNVEV (reference sequence). V shed 5 bases, J shed 6 bases, and the junction held 7 bases outside the gene matches.

The chain employs TRBV6-5 and TRBJ1-2, with 9 bases lining up with TRBD1. Germline CDR1 MNHEY, CDR2 SVGAGI. This CDR3 spans 14 amino acids. The junction had 5 bases not matched to a gene; V was cut back by 5 bases and J by 4 bases. CDR3 sequence: CASSPQGALYGYTF. CDR3 sequence (DNA): TGTGCCAGCAGTCCACAGGGGGCTCTCTATGGCTACACCTTC.

The chain is built from TRBV29-1 and TRBJ2-2; either TRBD1 or TRBD2 may fit D (6 bases each). The CDR3 runs to 14 residues. V was cut by 7 bases and J by 0 bases, with 12 bases left in between. In germline, CDR1 is SQVTM, CDR2 ANQGSEA. CDR3 bases: TGCAGCGCCAGTAGGGGGGCGAACACCGGGGAGCTGTTTTTT. Its protein is CSASRGANTGELFF.

The V gene is TRBV9, the J gene TRBJ2-5; 15 positions agree with TRBD2. J gave up 5 bases and V 0 bases, and 8 bases lay outside the gene matches. The germline V gene encodes CDR1 SGDLS and CDR2 YYNGEE. CDR3 length: 18 amino acids. Here the CDR3 DNA reads TGTGCCAGCAGCGTAGGGCGTGGACTAGCGGGAGGGGGGGAGACCCAGTACTTC. Protein product: CASSVGRGLAGGGETQYF.

The chain uses TRBV10-3 and TRBJ2-7, with 8 nucleotides matching TRBD1. Germline loops: CDR1 ENHRY, CDR2 SYGVKD. The CDR3 has 15 amino acids. V dropped 5 bases and J dropped 0; count of bases not matched to a gene: 6. CDR3 in amino acids: CAISTRQGSSYEQYF. Here the CDR3 DNA reads TGTGCCATCAGTACAAGACAGGGGAGCTCCTACGAGCAGTACTTC.

The chain employs TRBV6-7 and TRBJ2-3, with 10 bases that match TRBD1. TRBV6-7 is an open reading frame whose function is uncertain. V lost 3 bases and J lost 0; bases outside the gene matches: 6. The CDR3 has 17 amino acids. CDR3 sequence (DNA): TGTGCCAGCAGTTATTCAGACAGGGGGCAAAGCACAGATACGCAGTATTTT. Its translation: CASSYSDRGQSTDTQYF.

This sequence joins TRBV19 and TRBJ2-7, with D possibly matching TRBD1 (6 bases). Germline CDR1 LNHDA, CDR2 SQIVND (reference sequence). Trimming shortened V by 5 bases and J by 2 bases, and 19 bases separated the two germline ends. The CDR3 is made up of 16 amino acids. The CDR3 protein is CASSPISGTRAYEQYF. The CDR3 nucleotides read TGTGCCAGTAGTCCCATCTCCGGGACAAGAGCCTACGAGCAGTACTTC.

CDR3: CSATGPPEAFF. DNA for the CDR3: TGCAGTGCTACTGGACCCCCTGAAGCTTTCTTT. The chain carries TRBV20-1 and TRBJ1-1, with unresolved D. The CDR3 covers 11 residues. Germline V gene sequence: CDR1 DFQATT, CDR2 SNEGSKA (reference sequence). The V end lost 4 bases, the J end lost 6 bases, and 9 bases lay between the germline ends.

V and J are TRBV25-1 and TRBJ2-1; D is ambiguous. This CDR3 region has 13 residues. V lost 6 bases, J lost 3 bases, and 9 bases lay in between. Germline V CDR1 and CDR2: MGHDK, SYGVNS. CDR3 nucleotides: TGTGCCAGCAGCTCAGTAAACTACAATGAGCAGTTCTTC. Translation: CASSSVNYNEQFF.

J is TRBJ2-1 and V is TRBV9; 16 bases agree with TRBD2. J was trimmed by 7 bases and V by 5 bases; bases with no gene match: 6. Germline V lookup: CDR1 SGDLS, CDR2 YYNGEE. There are 16 residues in the CDR3. The CDR3 spells CASRGLAGGPSNEQFF. In DNA, the CDR3 is TGTGCCAGCAGGGGACTAGCGGGAGGGCCATCAAATGAGCAGTTCTTC.

The J gene is TRBJ2-3, the V gene TRBV5-1, with D possibly TRBD2 on 6 matching bases. Trimming removed 0 bases from V and 6 bases from J, with 11 bases in between. Germline V gives CDR1 SGHRS, CDR2 YFSETQ. The length of the CDR3 is 14 residues. Here the CDR3 reads CASSLETSRDTQYF. The CDR3 nucleotides read TGCGCCAGCAGCTTGGAAACTAGCCGGGATACGCAGTATTTT.

This clone appeared a single time. The rearrangement uses TRBV27 and TRBJ2-1; 7 bases are shared with TRBD2. With V trimmed by 7 bases and J by 4 bases, 13 bases remained unmatched. The length of the CDR3 is 16 residues. Looked up from germline, CDR1 is MNHEY and CDR2 is SMNVEV (reference sequence). The CDR3 is CASTRGGASGYNEQFF. As DNA, the CDR3 is TGTGCCAGCACCCGTGGTGGGGCTAGCGGATACAATGAGCAGTTCTTC.

With respect to this clone: The DNA is left out, because the CDR3 cannot be placed on it with certainty; the CDR3 is given as TCRdb lists it. The V call is TRBV2, the J call TRBJ1-1; TRBD1, the table's D call, was not compared with the DNA. Termini included, the CDR3 measures 18 amino acids. CDR1 SNHLY and CDR2 FYNNEI come from the germline V gene. CDR3 sequence reads: CATTFVLYTEAFFGQGFF.

This chain links TRBV7-8 with TRBJ1-1; D may be TRBD1 (5 bases). Between the trimmed V and J ends, which lost 1 base and 4 bases, there was a span of 10 bases. The germline gives CDR1 SGHVS, CDR2 FQNEAQ. The CDR3 sequence is 14 residues long. The CDR3 coding sequence is TGTGCCAGCAGCTTAGTGGGGGGAGTCACTGAAGCTTTCTTT. This gives the protein CASSLVGGVTEAFF.